The clone carrying this T cell receptor beta chain was counted ten times or more. Its antigen is still unknown. TCRdb analysed the 5' RACE reads with MiXCR anew, one entry per CDR3 protein. The data show 100,000 to 150,000 distinct CDR3 sequences, 7% seen once. The data originate from a study of CD8 T cells in ankylosing spondylitis. In germline, CDR1 is MDHEN, CDR2 SYDVKM. The CDR3 has 16 residues. The trim removed 7 bases at V and 7 bases at J, leaving 17 bases unmatched. Study-level findings and limits: Peripheral blood held disease-linked clones only at relatively low frequency, and these were CD8+. From matched ankylosing spondylitis synovial fluid, disease-linked clones were reportedly recovered at significantly enriched levels. Characteristic of ankylosing spondylitis blood, it appeared, was a TCR beta motif comprising about 8 highly homologous variants.

Specimen: blood, either unsorted or a sorted T cell fraction (not recorded which). This receptor was identified in a male donor with ankylosing spondylitis or in good health (not recorded which). The chain combines TRBV28 with TRBJ2-5; TRBD2 matches at 8 bases. CDR3 sequence: CASNSLAGRSVGTQYF. The CDR3 DNA is TGTGCCAGCAACTCTCTAGCGGGTCGCTCCGTGGGGACCCAGTACTTC.